This T cell receptor beta chain was captured in a study of shared clonotypes between healthy human individuals (dated by TCRdb to 2020 to 2022). Concerning the study at large: Two women and a few men aged 18 to 49 years were included in the cohort. Between about 0.94 and 8.9 billion PBMCs per donor were obtained by leukapheresis. To increase sequencing depth and limit assay-specific biases, TCR repertoire library preparation and sequencing were carried out by different laboratories using diverse techniques. For each donor, three plates each were used for CD4 naive and CD4 memory, two plates were used for CD8 naive, and one plate was used for CD8 memory. To estimate repertoire size and how much clonotype sharing occurs between individuals, the study deeply sequenced the blood TCR repertoires of several healthy adults.

Donors were healthy HIV-negative adults with no recently reported acute infections or vaccinations. All donors were Caucasian adults living in Nashville, Tennessee, USA. CD4+ T cells were enriched by magnetic negative selection, after which naive cells were positively selected on CD45RA and the negative fraction was taken as the memory subset. After blood collection by leukapheresis, PBMCs were isolated using Ficoll-Histopaque density gradient centrifugation and then cryopreserved in the vapor phase of liquid nitrogen. Analytical flow cytometry was used to check the purity and quantity of each magnetically sorted T cell population. Genomic DNA was isolated from each sorted fraction and quantified by UV absorbance on a Nanodrop 2000c. General findings and caveats noted by the study authors: Pairwise subsampling indicated that sequencing depth was expected to affect the degree of clonotype sharing among donors. Compared with non-shared clonotypes, clonotypes shared by all four sorted-subset donors had higher generation probabilities. Because the study included a small number of donors, the genetic and exposure-history diversity represented was limited. Even with the large sequencing depth, rarefaction of the sorted-subset datasets indicated that sequencing was incomplete. Sampling was restricted to blood, and TCR repertoires in tissues likely differ from the TCR repertoires found in blood. Naive subsets generally had larger estimated clonotype richness than memory subsets. When a few donors were compared, the shared fraction of clonotypes was around 5% for naive CD4, 3.5% to 4% for naive CD8, more than 2% for memory CD4, and about 0.36% for memory CD8.

This clone was recorded only once. Its antigen is not yet known. Per-nucleotide qualities are absent, and no much larger clonotype sits a single base away. Using the deep immunoSEQ assay, multiplex PCR amplified TCR CDR3 regions from genomic DNA. Genomic DNA extracted from each cell subset was distributed evenly over all wells of several immunoSEQ 96-well plates, and each plate served as one replicate. For sorted subsets, roughly 200 ng of genomic DNA, equivalent to some 30,000 T cell genomes, went into each replicate PCR. The purified libraries were quantified using a Qubit 3.0 fluorometer, sized with a Bioanalyzer 2100, and then quantified again using the KAPA Library Quantification kit. Each immunoSEQ 96-well plate was sequenced on its own single-read 150-cycle Illumina NextSeq 550 flow cell. The published analysis was carried out like this. Because the immunoSEQ output held only junctional sequences and lacked quality scores, the filtering could not match the filtering applied to full-length reads. Sequences were annotated with PyIR, a Python wrapper for IgBLAST v1.9, and V/J genes and CDR3 were assigned using IMGT germline references. Any read was removed if the V/J assignment was weak (E-value above 1e-6), the CDR3 was missing, or the read contained stop codons, out-of-frame junctions, or ambiguous translated residues. A V3J clonotype was defined by an identical inferred V gene, J gene, and CDR3 amino acid sequence. The percentage overlap between two repertoires was calculated by dividing the number of shared unique clonotypes by the size of the smaller repertoire. Three approaches were used to assess repertoire richness: RTK rarefaction, the Chao1 estimator, and Recon v2.1 estimates of unobserved clonotypes. OLGA was used to compute generation probabilities for all TCRbeta clonotypes that the gDNA method yielded from a few donors. As stored in TCRdb, this immuneACCESS dataset retains in-frame rearrangements with V and J assigned. A fraction of the clones does not appear; measured against another copy, unresolved V genes explain less than half of the discrepancy, and the remainder lacks a known reason. Clone size and the V and J calls come from that table; the DNA yielded D and trimming. The sample table holds around 510,000 clones, of which roughly 95% were seen once. The ten largest clones capture around 0.067% of the sample.

This clonotype was obtained from a woman in her twenties or thirties in good health. Specimen: naive CD4+ T cells sorted from blood. The cell subset or site label corresponds to: CD45RA+ positively selected.

The nucleotide sequence reads TGCGCCAGCAGGGACTACGAAAGCTCCTACGAGCAGTACTTC. This is translated as CASRDYESSYEQYF. The chain links TRBV5-1 with TRBJ2-7; TRBD2 could be the D gene, as 6 bases match. Inclusive of the bounding cysteine and phenylalanine, the CDR3 is 14 residues long. The only DNA kept is the CDR3, 42 bases in frame from the first base. From a lookup of the germline V gene, CDR1 and CDR2 are SGHRS and YFSETQ. The V and J ends are trimmed by 5 bases and 0 bases, leaving 12 bases between them.